This TCR beta chain appears in the sequencing data of a study of shared clonotypes between healthy human individuals. This table comes from immunoSEQ multiplex PCR, and its TCRdb copy is limited to in-frame clones, with some not included. The repertoire holds under 2.5 million clones, with around 92% as singletons. V was cut by 1 base and J by 2 bases, with 17 bases left in between. The germline V gene encodes CDR1 SGHVS and CDR2 FQNEAQ. The CDR3 loop spans 17 amino acids. The TCR sequence derives from a man younger than 35 in good health. Some clones in this sample may be carry-over from other donors' samples. Input material: naive CD4+ T cells from PBMCs. Subset indicated: CD45RA+ positively selected. The V and J genes are TRBV7-8 and TRBJ1-2, with D possibly TRBD1 on 5 matching bases. CDR3 loop: CASSLEGLMSRNYGYTF. Written as DNA, the CDR3 is TGTGCCAGCAGCTTAGAGGGGTTGATGTCCCGAAACTATGGCTACACCTTC. The whole variable domain, remainder taken from reference TRBV7-8 and TRBJ1-2, is GAGVSQSPRYKVAKRGQDVALRCDPISGHVSLFWYQQALGQGPEFLTYFQNEAQLDKSGLPSDRFFAERPEGSVSTLKIQRTQQEDSAVYLCASSLEGLMSRNYGYTFGSGTRLTVV.